Described below is a single T cell receptor beta chain sequence and its context. Its matching antigen is unknown. The identical CDR3 is also encoded by other nucleotide sequences in the sample. The sample belongs to a study of shared clonotypes between healthy human individuals. The table came from immunoSEQ multiplex PCR; TCRdb's copy has only in-frame clones and leaves some out. The sample has 950,000 to 1,100,000 clones, about 74% seen once. Study-level results: Since donors were few, the genetic and exposure-history diversity represented was limited.

Deletions cut 3 bases from V and 4 bases from J, with 10 bases between. The CDR3 loop spans 14 amino acids. Germline V gene lookup returns CDR1 SGHTA and CDR2 FQGNSA. This sequence originates from a man aged 18 to 29 in good health. The V gene is TRBV7-2, the J gene TRBJ2-1; the D gene is possibly TRBD2 (6 bases). Sequencing input: memory CD4+ T cells sorted from blood. Noted subset: CD45RA-negative fraction. The CDR3 region has the DNA TGTGCCAGCAGCTTCGGAGGGTTATACAATGAGCAGTTCTTC. Its protein product is CASSFGGLYNEQFF.